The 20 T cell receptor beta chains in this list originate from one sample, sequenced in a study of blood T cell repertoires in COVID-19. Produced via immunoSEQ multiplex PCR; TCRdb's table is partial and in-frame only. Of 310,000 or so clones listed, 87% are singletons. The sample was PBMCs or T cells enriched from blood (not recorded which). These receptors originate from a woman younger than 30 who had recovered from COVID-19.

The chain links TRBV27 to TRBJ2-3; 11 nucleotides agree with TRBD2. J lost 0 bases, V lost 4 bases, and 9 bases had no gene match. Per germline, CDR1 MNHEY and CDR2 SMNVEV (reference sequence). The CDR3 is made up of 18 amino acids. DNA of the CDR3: TGTGCCAGCAGTTCGGCAGCTAGCGGGGGGCGGAGCACAGATACGCAGTATTTT. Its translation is CASSSAASGGRSTDTQYF.

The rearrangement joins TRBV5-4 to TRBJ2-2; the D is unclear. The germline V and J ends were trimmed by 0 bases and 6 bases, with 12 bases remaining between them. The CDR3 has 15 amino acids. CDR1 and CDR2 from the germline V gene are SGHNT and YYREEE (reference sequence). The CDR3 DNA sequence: TGTGCCAGCAGCTTGGATCTAGATTTGTCCGGGGAGCTGTTTTTT. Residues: CASSLDLDLSGELFF.

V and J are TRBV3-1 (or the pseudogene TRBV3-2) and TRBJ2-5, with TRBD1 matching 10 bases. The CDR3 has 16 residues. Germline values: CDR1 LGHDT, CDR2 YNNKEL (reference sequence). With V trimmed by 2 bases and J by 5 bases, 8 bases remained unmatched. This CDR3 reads CASSQLGQGLEETQYF. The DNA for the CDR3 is TGTGCCAGCAGCCAACTGGGACAGGGGCTTGAGGAGACCCAGTACTTC.

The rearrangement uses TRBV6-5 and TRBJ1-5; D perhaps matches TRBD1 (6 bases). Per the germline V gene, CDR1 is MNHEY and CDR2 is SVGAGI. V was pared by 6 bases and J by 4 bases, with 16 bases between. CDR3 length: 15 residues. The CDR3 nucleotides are TGTGCCAGCAGGGCAGGGGAGAATATAAATCAGCCCCAGCATTTT. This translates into CASRAGENINQPQHF.

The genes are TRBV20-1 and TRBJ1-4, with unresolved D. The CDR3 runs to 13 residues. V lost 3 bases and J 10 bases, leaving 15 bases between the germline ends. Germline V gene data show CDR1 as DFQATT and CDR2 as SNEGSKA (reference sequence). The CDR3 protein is CSASYLGGIKLFF. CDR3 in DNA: TGCAGTGCTAGTTACCTGGGAGGTATAAAACTGTTTTTT.

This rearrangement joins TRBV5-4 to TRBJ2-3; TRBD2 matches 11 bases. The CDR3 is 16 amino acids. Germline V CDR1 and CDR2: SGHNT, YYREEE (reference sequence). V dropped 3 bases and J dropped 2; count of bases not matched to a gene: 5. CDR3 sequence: CASSSTSGGFTDTQYF. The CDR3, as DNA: TGTGCCAGCAGCTCCACTAGCGGGGGTTTCACAGATACGCAGTATTTT. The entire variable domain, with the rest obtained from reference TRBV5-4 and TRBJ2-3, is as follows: ETGVTQSPTHLIKTRGQQVTLRCSSQSGHNTVSWYQQALGQGPQFIFQYYREEENGRGNFPPRFSGLQFPNYSSELNVNALELDDSALYLCASSSTSGGFTDTQYFGPGTRLTVL.

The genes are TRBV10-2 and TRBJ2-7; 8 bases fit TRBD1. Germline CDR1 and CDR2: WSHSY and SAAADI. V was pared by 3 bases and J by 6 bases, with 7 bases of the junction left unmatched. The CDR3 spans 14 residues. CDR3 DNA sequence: TGCGCCAGCAGTGACCGGACAGGGTTGGGCGAGCAGTACTTC. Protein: CASSDRTGLGEQYF.

The CDR3 coding sequence is TGTGCCAGCAGTTCTAGACAGGGGTCCTTTAGCAATCAGCCCCAGCATTTT. This gives the protein CASSSRQGSFSNQPQHF. V and J are TRBV28 and TRBJ1-5; 8 bases map to TRBD1. The germline V gene encodes CDR1 MDHEN and CDR2 SYDVKM. The CDR3 is 17 residues long. V lost 4 bases and J lost 0; bases outside the gene matches: 8.

The CDR3 DNA reads as TGTGCCAGTGGGTCTGGGTCTAACAGGAACACTGAAGCTTTCTTT. It is translated as CASGSGSNRNTEAFF. This chain joins TRBV19 and TRBJ1-1; no definite D call. Looked up from germline, CDR1 is LNHDA and CDR2 is SQIVND (reference sequence). Trimming stripped 8 bases from V and 1 base from J, with 17 bases between. This CDR3 comprises 15 residues.

CDR3 in DNA: TGTGCCAGCGTCCGGGTGGGTAATTCACCCCTCCACTTT. Protein sequence: CASVRVGNSPLHF. The V call is TRBV2, the J call TRBJ1-6; D gene uncertain. The V and J ends lost 8 bases and 6 bases respectively, with 11 bases between them. CDR1 is SNHLY and CDR2 is FYNNEI in the germline V gene. The CDR3 loop spans 13 amino acids.

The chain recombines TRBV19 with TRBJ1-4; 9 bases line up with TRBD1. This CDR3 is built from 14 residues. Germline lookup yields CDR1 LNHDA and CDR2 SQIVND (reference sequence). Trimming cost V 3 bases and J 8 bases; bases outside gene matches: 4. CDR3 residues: CASSMGQGYEKLFF. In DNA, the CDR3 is TGTGCCAGTAGTATGGGACAGGGTTACGAAAAACTGTTTTTT. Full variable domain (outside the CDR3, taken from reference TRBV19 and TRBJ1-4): DGGITQSPKYLFRKEGQNVTLSCEQNLNHDAMYWYRQDPGQGLRLIYYSQIVNDFQKGDIAEGYSVSREKKESFPLTVTSAQKNPTAFYLCASSMGQGYEKLFFGSGTQLSVL.

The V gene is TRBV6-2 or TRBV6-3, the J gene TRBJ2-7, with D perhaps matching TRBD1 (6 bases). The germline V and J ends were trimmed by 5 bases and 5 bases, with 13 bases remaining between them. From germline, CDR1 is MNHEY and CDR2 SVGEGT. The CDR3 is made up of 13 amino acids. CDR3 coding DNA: TGTGCCAGCAGTGCCCCATACAGGGACGAGCAGTACTTC. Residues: CASSAPYRDEQYF.

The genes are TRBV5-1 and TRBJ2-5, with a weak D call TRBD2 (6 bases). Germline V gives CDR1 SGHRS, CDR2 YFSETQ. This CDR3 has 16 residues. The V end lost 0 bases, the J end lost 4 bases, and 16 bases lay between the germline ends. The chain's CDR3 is CASSLVWGLFGETQYF. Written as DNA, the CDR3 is TGCGCCAGCAGCTTGGTCTGGGGACTTTTCGGAGAGACCCAGTACTTC. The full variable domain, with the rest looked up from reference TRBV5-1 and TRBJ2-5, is KAGVTQTPRYLIKTRGQQVTLSCSPISGHRSVSWYQQTPGQGLQFLFEYFSETQRNKGNFPGRFSGRQFSNSRSEMNVSTLELGDSALYLCASSLVWGLFGETQYFGPGTRLLVL.

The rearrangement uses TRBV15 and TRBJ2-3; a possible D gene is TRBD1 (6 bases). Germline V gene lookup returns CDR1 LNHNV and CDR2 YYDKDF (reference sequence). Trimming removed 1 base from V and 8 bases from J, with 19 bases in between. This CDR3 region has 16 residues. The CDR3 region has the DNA TGTGCCACCAGCAGAGGGACAGTACATGGGGCAGGTACGCAGTATTTT. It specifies CATSRGTVHGAGTQYF. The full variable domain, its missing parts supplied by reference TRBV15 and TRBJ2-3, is DAMVIQNPRYQVTQFGKPVTLSCSQTLNHNVMYWYQQKSSQAPKLLFHYYDKDFNNEADTPDNFQSRRPNTSFCFLDIRSPGLGDTAMYLCATSRGTVHGAGTQYFGPGTRLTVL.

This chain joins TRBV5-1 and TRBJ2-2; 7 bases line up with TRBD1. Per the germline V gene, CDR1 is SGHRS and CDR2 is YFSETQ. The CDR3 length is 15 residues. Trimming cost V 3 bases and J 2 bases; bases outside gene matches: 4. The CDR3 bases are TGCGCCAGCAGCTCGACAGGGTCCAACACCGGGGAGCTGTTTTTT. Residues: CASSSTGSNTGELFF.

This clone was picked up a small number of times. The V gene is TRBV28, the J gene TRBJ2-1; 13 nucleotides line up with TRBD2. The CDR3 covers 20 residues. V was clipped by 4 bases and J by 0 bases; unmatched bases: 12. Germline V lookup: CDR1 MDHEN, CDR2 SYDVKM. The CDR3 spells CASSWGTSGIVKSSYNEQFF. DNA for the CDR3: TGTGCCAGCAGTTGGGGGACTAGCGGGATAGTTAAAAGCTCCTACAATGAGCAGTTCTTC.

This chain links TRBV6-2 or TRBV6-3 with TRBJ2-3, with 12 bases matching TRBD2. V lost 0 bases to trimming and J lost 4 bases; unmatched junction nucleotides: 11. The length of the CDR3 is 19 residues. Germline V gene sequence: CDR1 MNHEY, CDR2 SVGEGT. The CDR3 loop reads CASSYSSLAGGRPPDTQYF. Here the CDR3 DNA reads TGTGCCAGCAGTTACTCGAGCCTAGCGGGGGGGAGGCCCCCAGATACGCAGTATTTT.

The CDR3 DNA follows: TGTGCCAGCAGGCGGACCGGGACAGGGGGTGGCTACACCTTC. Its protein product is CASRRTGTGGGYTF. The chain couples TRBV28 to TRBJ1-2; 11 bases agree with TRBD1. The CDR3 covers 14 residues. Germline CDR1 and CDR2: MDHEN and SYDVKM. Trimming cost V 6 bases and J 7 bases; bases outside gene matches: 7.

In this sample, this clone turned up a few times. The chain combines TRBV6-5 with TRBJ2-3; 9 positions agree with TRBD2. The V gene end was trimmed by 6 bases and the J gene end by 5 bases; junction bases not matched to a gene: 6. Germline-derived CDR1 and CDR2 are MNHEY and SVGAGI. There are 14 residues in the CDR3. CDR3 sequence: CASSVAGVKDTQYF. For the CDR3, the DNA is TGTGCCAGCAGCGTAGCGGGAGTAAAAGATACGCAGTATTTT.

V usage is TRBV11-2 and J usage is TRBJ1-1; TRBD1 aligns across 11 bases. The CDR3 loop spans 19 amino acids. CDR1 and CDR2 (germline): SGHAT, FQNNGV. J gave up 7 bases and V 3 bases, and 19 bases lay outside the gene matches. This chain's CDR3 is CASSFGRTGGLNDHGEAFF. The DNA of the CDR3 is TGTGCCAGCAGCTTTGGAAGGACAGGGGGCCTCAATGATCACGGTGAAGCTTTCTTT.